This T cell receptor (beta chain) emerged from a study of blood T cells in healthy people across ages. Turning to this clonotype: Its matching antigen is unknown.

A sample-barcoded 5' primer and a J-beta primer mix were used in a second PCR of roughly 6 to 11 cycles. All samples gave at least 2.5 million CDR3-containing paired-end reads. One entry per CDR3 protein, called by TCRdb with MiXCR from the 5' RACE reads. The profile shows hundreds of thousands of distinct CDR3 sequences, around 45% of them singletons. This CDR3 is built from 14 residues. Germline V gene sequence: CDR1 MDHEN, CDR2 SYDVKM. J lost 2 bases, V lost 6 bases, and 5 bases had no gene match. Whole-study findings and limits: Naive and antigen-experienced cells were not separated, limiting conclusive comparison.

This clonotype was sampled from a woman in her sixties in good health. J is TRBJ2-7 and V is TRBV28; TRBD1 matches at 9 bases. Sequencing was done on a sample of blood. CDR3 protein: CASRSTGGTYEQYF. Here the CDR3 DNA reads TGTGCCAGCAGATCCACAGGGGGCACCTACGAGCAGTACTTC.